These T cell receptor beta chains were read from a single sample in a study of shared clonotypes between healthy human individuals. Assay: immunoSEQ multiplex PCR; the TCRdb copy retains only in-frame clones and omits some. This sample yields under 850,000 clones, of which about 92% are seen a single time; less than 25% belongs to the top ten. Sequencing was carried out using naive CD8+ T cells sorted from blood. All receptors come from a man aged 25 to 45 in good health. Each CDR3 is given with its conserved first and last residue. D genes are given only for firm matches.

TRBJ1-5 TRBV30 NA CAWSVVGGQPQHF TGTGCCTGGAGTGTAGTAGGTGGTCAGCCCCAGCATTTT
TRBJ2-7 TRBV5-6 NA CASSLGLARNEQYF TGTGCCAGCAGCTTGGGACTGGCAAGGAACGAGCAGTACTTC
TRBJ2-7 TRBV27 NA CASSPLGGGEQYF TGTGCCAGCAGCCCGTTAGGGGGGGGCGAGCAGTACTTC
TRBJ2-5 TRBV27 TRBD2 CASSSMTSPGETQYF TGTGCCAGCAGTTCGATGACTAGCCCCGGGGAGACCCAGTACTTC
TRBJ1-2 TRBV5-1 NA CASSHDISTGTNYGYTF TGCGCCAGCAGCCACGACATTAGTACAGGGACTAACTATGGCTACACCTTC
TRBJ2-3 TRBV4-2 TRBD2 CASSQEIGLAGPERTDTQYF TGTGCCAGCAGCCAAGAGATAGGACTAGCGGGGCCCGAGCGCACAGATACGCAGTATTTT
TRBJ2-1 TRBV5-5 TRBD2 CASSLGTSGPFNEQFF TGTGCCAGCAGCCTCGGGACTAGCGGGCCATTCAATGAGCAGTTCTTC
TRBJ2-1 TRBV7-2 NA CASSSKTDSYNEQFF TGTGCCAGCAGCTCCAAGACGGATTCCTACAATGAGCAGTTCTTC
TRBJ2-7 TRBV27 NA CASSLSSTSYEQYF TGTGCCAGCAGTTTATCCTCCACGTCTTACGAGCAGTACTTC
TRBJ2-5 TRBV19 NA CASSISGPVGETQYF TGTGCCAGTAGTATCAGCGGCCCGGTGGGAGAGACCCAGTACTTC
TRBJ2-2 TRBV21-1 NA CASSKGSFNLTGELFF TGTGCCAGCAGCAAAGGTTCCTTCAACCTTACCGGGGAGCTGTTTTTT
TRBJ2-2 TRBV4-1 NA CASSPENTGELFF TGCGCCAGCAGCCCCGAGAACACCGGGGAGCTGTTTTTT
TRBJ1-2 TRBV29-1 TRBD1 CSVWIPGDRGLGYTF TGCAGCGTGTGGATACCCGGGGACAGGGGGCTTGGCTACACCTTC
TRBJ1-2 TRBV28 NA CASSLTLYGGYTF TGTGCCAGCAGTTTGACCCTTTATGGGGGCTACACCTTC
TRBJ1-4 TRBV4-1 NA CASSQDPGINEKLFF TGCGCCAGCAGCCAAGATCCGGGGATTAATGAAAAACTGTTTTTT
TRBJ2-5 TRBV30 TRBD1 CAWSGGQSGRLRETQYF TGTGCCTGGAGTGGGGGACAGTCGGGGAGACTGAGAGAGACCCAGTACTTC
TRBJ2-6 TRBV29-1 TRBD2 CSVDEAGGSGANVLTF TGCAGCGTTGACGAGGCGGGGGGGTCCGGGGCCAACGTCCTGACTTTC